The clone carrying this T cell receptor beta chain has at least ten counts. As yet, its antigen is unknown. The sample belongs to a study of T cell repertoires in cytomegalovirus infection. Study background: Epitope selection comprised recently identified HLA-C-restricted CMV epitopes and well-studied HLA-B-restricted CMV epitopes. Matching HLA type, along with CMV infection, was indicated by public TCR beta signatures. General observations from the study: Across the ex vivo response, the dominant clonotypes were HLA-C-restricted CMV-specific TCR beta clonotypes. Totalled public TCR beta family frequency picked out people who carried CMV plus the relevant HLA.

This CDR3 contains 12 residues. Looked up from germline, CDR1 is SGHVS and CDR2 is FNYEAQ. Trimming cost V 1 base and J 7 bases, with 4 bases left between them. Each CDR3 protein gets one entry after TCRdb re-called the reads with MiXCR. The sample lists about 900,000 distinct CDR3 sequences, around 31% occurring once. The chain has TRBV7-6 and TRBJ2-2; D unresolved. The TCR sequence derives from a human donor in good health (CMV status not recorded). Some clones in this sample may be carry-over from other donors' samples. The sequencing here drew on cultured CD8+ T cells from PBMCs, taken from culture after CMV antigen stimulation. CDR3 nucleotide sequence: TGTGCCAGCAGCTTAGACCGCGGGGAGCTGTTTTTT. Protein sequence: CASSLDRGELFF. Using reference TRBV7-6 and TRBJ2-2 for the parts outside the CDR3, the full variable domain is GAGVSQSPRYKVTKRGQDVALRCDPISGHVSLYWYRQALGQGPEFLTYFNYEAQQDKSGLPNDRFSAERPEGSISTLTIQRTEQRDSAMYRCASSLDRGELFFGEGSRLTVL.